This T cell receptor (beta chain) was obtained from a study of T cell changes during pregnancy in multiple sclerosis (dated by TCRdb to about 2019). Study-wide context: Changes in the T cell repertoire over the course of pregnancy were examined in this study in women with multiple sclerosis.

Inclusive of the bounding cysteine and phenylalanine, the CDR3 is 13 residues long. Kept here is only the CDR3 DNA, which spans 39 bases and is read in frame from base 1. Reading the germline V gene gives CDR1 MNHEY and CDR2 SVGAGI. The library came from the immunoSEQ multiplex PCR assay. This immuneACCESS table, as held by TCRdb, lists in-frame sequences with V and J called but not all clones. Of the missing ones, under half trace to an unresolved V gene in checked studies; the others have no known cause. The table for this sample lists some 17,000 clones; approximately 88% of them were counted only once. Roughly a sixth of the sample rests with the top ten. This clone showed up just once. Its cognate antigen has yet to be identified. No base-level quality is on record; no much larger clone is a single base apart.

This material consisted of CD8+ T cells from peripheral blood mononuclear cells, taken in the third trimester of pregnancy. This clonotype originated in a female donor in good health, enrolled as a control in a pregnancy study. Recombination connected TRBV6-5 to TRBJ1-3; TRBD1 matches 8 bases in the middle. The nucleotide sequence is TGTGCAGCCGGGGGCTTTAACAGGGGGATCATATATTTT. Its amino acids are CAAGGFNRGIIYF.